The subject of this entry is one TCR beta chain. The antigen remains unidentified. Germline and junction disagree at one end, which may indicate a read error. This sample was taken from a study of cytomegalovirus exposure and HLA in healthy donors. Points from the study as a whole: The productive fraction for most TCR beta V segments was about 90% or about 30% in an earlier analysis. Other equally common chains were less clonally expanded than HLA-associated TCR beta chains, a later analysis showed.

The PCR was carried out with 60 Vbeta primers and 13 Jbeta primers. TCRdb keeps only in-frame clones here, not all; method: immunoSEQ multiplex PCR. The sample records roughly 250,000 clones, about 75% being singletons. This TCR derives from a female donor in good health and CMV-seronegative. The sequenced material came from PBMCs.

The CDR3 DNA sequence: TGTGCCAGCAGCCAAGATTGGGCGACAGGACGGGTTTTT. It encodes CASSQDWATGRVF. V is TRBV14 and J is TRBJ1-4, with D possibly being TRBD1 (6 bases). The CDR3 runs 13 residues. The germline gives CDR1 SGHDN, CDR2 FVKESK. Full variable domain (remainder filled in from reference TRBV14 and TRBJ1-4): EAGVTQFPSHSVIEKGQTVTLRCDPISGHDNLYWYRRVMGKEIKFLLHFVKESKQDESGMPNNRFLAERTGGTYSTLKVQPAELEDSGVYFCASSQDWATGRVFGSGTQLSVL.